This T cell receptor (beta chain) was obtained from a study of T cell repertoires in cytomegalovirus infection. As for the study in general: An indication of both CMV infection and matching HLA type came from public TCR beta signatures.

Germline V gene data show CDR1 as LNHDA and CDR2 as SQIVND (reference sequence). V lost 5 bases and J lost 0, with 10 bases in between. The CDR3 has 14 amino acids. A note on this clonotype: The target antigen is unknown.

TCRdb reprocessed the reads via MiXCR and lists one record per CDR3 protein. This sample carries a few hundred thousand distinct CDR3 sequences, approximately 22% of them seen once, and the ten largest clones take approximately 19%. The source is a human donor in good health (CMV status not recorded). Some clones in this sample may be carry-over from other donors' samples. This rearrangement joins TRBV19 to TRBJ2-5, with D possibly being TRBD1 or TRBD2 (5 bases each). Specimen: cultured PBMCs, collected from culture after CMV antigen stimulation. CDR3 protein: CASSSRDHQETQYF. The CDR3 DNA sequence: TGTGCCAGTAGTTCTCGGGACCACCAAGAGACCCAGTACTTC.